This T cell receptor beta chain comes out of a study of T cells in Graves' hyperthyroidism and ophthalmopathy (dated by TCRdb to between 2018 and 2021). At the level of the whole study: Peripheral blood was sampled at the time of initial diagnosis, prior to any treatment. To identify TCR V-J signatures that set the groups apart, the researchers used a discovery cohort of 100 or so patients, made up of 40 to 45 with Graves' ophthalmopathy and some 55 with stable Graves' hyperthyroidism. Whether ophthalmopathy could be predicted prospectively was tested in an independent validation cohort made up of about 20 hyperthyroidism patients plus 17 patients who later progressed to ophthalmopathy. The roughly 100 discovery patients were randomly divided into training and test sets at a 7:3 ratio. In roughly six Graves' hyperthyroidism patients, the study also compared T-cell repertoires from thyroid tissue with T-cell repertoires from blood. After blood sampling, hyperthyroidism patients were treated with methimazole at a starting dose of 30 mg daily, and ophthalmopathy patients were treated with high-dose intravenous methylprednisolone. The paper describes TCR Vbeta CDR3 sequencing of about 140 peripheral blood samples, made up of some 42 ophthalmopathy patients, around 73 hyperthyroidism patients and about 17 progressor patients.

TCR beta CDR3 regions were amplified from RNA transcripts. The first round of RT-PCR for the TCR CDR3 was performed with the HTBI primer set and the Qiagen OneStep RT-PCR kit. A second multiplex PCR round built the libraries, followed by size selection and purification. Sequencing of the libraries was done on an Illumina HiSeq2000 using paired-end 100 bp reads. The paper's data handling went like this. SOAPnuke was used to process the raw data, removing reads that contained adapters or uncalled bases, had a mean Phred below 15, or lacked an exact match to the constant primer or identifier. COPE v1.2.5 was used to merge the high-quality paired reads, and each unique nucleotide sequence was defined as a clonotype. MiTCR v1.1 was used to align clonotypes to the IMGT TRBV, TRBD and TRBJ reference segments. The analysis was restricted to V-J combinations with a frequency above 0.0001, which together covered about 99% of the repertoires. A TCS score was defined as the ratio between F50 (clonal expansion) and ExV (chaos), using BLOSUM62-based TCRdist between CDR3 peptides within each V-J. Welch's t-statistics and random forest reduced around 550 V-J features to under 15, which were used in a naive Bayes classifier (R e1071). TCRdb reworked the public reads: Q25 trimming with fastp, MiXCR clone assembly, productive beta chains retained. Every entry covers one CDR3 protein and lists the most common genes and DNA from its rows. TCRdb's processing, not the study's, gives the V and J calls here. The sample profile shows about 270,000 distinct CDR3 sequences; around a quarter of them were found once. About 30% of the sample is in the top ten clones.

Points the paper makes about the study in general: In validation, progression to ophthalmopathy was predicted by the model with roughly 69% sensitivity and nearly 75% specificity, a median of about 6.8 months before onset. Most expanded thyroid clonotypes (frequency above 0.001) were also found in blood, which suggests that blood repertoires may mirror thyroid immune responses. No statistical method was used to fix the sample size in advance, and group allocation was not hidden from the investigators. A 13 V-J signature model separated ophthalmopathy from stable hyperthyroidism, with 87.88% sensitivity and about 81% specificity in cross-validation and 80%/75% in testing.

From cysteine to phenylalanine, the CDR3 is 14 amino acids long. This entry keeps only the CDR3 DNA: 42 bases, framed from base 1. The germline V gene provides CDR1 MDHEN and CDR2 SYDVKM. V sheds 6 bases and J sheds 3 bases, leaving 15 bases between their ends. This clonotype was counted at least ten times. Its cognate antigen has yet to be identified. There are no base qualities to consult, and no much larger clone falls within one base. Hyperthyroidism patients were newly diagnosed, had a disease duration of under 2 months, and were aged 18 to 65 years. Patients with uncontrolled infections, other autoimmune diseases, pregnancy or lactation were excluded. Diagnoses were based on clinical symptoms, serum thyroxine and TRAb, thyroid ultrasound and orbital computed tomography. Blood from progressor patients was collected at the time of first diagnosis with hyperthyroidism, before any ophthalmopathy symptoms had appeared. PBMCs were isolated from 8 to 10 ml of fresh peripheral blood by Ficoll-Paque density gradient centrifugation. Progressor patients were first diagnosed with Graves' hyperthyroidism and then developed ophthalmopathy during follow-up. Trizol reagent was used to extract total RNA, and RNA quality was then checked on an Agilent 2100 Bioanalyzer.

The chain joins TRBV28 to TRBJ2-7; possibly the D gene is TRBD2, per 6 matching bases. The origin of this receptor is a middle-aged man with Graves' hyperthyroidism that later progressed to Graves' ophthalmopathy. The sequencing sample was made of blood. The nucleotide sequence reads TGTGCCAGCAGGCCCCCGGGACTCCGCTACGAGCAGTACTTC. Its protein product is CASRPPGLRYEQYF.